This T cell receptor (beta chain) was recovered during a study of blood T cell repertoires in COVID-19. J was trimmed by 1 base and V by 2 bases; bases with no gene match: 0. CDR3 size: 15 residues. CDR1 and CDR2 (germline): SGHVS, FNYEAQ. This clone has just a few counts. TCRdb keeps only in-frame clones here, not all; method: immunoSEQ multiplex PCR. The sample carries around 130,000 clones, less than 90% recorded once. The sequencing sample was made of peripheral blood. The chain couples TRBV7-6 to TRBJ2-2; 8 bases fit TRBD1. This sequence originates from a woman younger than 45 who had recovered from COVID-19. The CDR3 loop reads CASSLTGGNTGELFF. DNA for the CDR3: TGTGCCAGCAGCTTAACAGGGGGGAACACCGGGGAGCTGTTTTTT.